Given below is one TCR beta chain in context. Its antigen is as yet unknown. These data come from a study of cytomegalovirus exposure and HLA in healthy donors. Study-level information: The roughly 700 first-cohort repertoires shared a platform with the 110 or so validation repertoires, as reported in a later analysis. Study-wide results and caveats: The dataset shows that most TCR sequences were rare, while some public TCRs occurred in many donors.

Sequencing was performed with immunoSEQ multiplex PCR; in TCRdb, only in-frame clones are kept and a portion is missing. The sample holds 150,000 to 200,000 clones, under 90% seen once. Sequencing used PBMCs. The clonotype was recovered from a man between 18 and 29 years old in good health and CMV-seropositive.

The CDR3 sequence: CASSEATGQGRNEQFF. CDR3 DNA sequence: TGTGCCAGCAGTGAAGCTACTGGACAGGGACGCAATGAGCAGTTCTTC. V is TRBV6-1 and J is TRBJ2-1; TRBD1 matches 8 bases. The CDR3 spans 16 residues. Germline assignment: CDR1 MNHNS and CDR2 SASEGT. V lost 0 bases to trimming and J lost 6 bases; unmatched junction nucleotides: 7.